Listed below are T cell receptor beta chains from one sample, sequenced in a study of blood T cells in healthy people across ages. TCRdb ran MiXCR on the 5' RACE reads and lists one entry per CDR3 protein. This sample carries around 940,000 distinct CDR3 sequences, roughly 47% of them seen once, and the ten largest clones take about 21%. The sample consisted of blood. The receptors were gathered from a woman aged 60-75 years in good health. Each CDR3 is given with its conserved first and last residue. The order of the fields is J gene, clone size, V gene, CDR3 protein. Rows may omit the clone size; those that give it use once, few, many or a size class.

TRBJ2-3,NA,TRBV29-1,CSVQGAGPDTQYF
TRBJ2-2,NA,TRBV7-2,CASSLYPGESAGELFF
TRBJ2-5,few,TRBV4-2,CASSPAGGGKQETQYF
TRBJ2-7,NA,TRBV27,CASSLGGGEYEQYF
TRBJ2-7,NA,TRBV3-1,CASSQAWTGGYEQYF
TRBJ2-6,few,TRBV11-2,CASSFQLRAAPVSGANVLTF
TRBJ2-5,once,TRBV2,CASTAWRGEGGQYF
TRBJ2-5,NA,TRBV27,CASSLTGTEAKETQYF
TRBJ2-7,NA,TRBV7-9,CASSSSRTGNYEQYF
TRBJ2-1,NA,TRBV7-2,CASSFAQGNEQFF
TRBJ2-1,few,TRBV28,CASLPGLAVFRSYNEQFF
TRBJ2-1,NA,TRBV20-1,CSASPSGSYNEQFF
TRBJ2-7,NA,TRBV7-2,CASSSYYNEQYF
TRBJ2-1,NA,TRBV13,CASSWGLAGSSEQFF
TRBJ2-3,many,TRBV9,CASSLTGAGDTQYF
TRBJ1-2,NA,TRBV20-1,CSATGAQDRNYGYTF
TRBJ1-5,few,TRBV6-5,CASRRQGGYSNQPQHF
TRBJ2-1,NA,TRBV28,CASIIAGNYNEQFF
TRBJ1-5,NA,TRBV7-9,CASSLAPVGIGEDQPQHF
TRBJ2-7,NA,TRBV6-1,CASMSSRQIYEQYF
TRBJ2-3,NA,TRBV15,CATSRGTSGRGDTQYF
TRBJ2-7,NA,TRBV5-1,CASRPRDRSYEQYF
TRBJ2-5,NA,TRBV11-2,CASSLWGDNQETQYF
TRBJ2-5,NA,TRBV6-5,CASSSGQVSQETQYF
TRBJ1-1,NA,TRBV27,CASSLSVQNTEAFF
TRBJ2-5,few,TRBV3-1,CASSQDKVLAVETQYF
TRBJ2-7,NA,TRBV6-5,CASSFRSVEQYF
TRBJ1-1,NA,TRBV6-1,CASSETGLMNTEAFF
TRBJ2-5,NA,TRBV20-1,CSAEAGTGQETQYF
TRBJ2-7,NA,TRBV20-1,CSARDPRLAGSYEQYF
TRBJ2-3,few,TRBV4-1,CASSQGNPSNTQYF
TRBJ2-1,NA,TRBV7-3,CASSVKRGSSYNEQFF
TRBJ2-1,few,TRBV10-3,CAISAVGGSYNEQFF
TRBJ2-3,NA,TRBV7-9,CASSPGQDITDTQYF
TRBJ2-1,few,TRBV7-2,CASSFGRTREQFF
TRBJ1-2,NA,TRBV7-9,CASSPTGPAYGYTF
TRBJ2-1,NA,TRBV4-3,CASSHGNLGPYDEQFF
TRBJ2-1,NA,TRBV27,CASSSGRADNEQFF